One and the same sample provided the 8 T cell receptor beta chains below, sequenced in a study of blood T cell repertoires in COVID-19. Clones were read by immunoSEQ multiplex PCR, and TCRdb kept only the in-frame ones, dropping some. The data hold a few hundred thousand clones, with approximately 88% observed a single time. The sample comprised PBMCs or T cells enriched from blood (not recorded which). These TCRs come from a man younger than 45 who had recovered from COVID-19.

The chain is built from TRBV19 and TRBJ2-7; 12 positions match TRBD1. Germline trimming cut 5 bases from V and 3 bases from J; bases unmatched to any gene: 17. CDR3 length: 19 residues. Germline V lookup: CDR1 LNHDA, CDR2 SQIVND (reference sequence). CDR3 DNA: TGTGCCAGTAGTTTTACCGGGACAGGGGGCGGTGGGTCCTTCTACGAGCAGTACTTC. It specifies CASSFTGTGGGGSFYEQYF. Full variable domain (outside the CDR3, taken from reference TRBV19 and TRBJ2-7): DGGITQSPKYLFRKEGQNVTLSCEQNLNHDAMYWYRQDPGQGLRLIYYSQIVNDFQKGDIAEGYSVSREKKESFPLTVTSAQKNPTAFYLCASSFTGTGGGGSFYEQYFGPGTRLTVT.

This chain connects TRBV28 to TRBJ2-7; maybe TRBD2 (7 bases). Germline V CDR1 and CDR2: MDHEN, SYDVKM. The CDR3 spans 18 residues. Deletions cut 7 bases from V and 2 bases from J, with 27 bases between. The CDR3 DNA sequence: TGTGCCAGCACGCCCCCGAGGGGGGGGACTTCACGTCCCTACGAGCAGTACTTC. Its translation: CASTPPRGGTSRPYEQYF.

The chain recombines TRBV14 with TRBJ2-7; TRBD1 matches 9 bases. CDR3 length: 13 amino acids. Germline CDR1 SGHDN, CDR2 FVKESK. V shed 6 bases, J shed 7 bases, and the junction held 7 bases outside the gene matches. CDR3 DNA: TGTGCCAGCAGACCTGGACAGGGGAGGGAGCAGTACTTC. Amino acids: CASRPGQGREQYF. Full variable domain (rest looked up from reference TRBV14 and TRBJ2-7): EAGVTQFPSHSVIEKGQTVTLRCDPISGHDNLYWYRRVMGKEIKFLLHFVKESKQDESGMPNNRFLAERTGGTYSTLKVQPAELEDSGVYFCASRPGQGREQYFGPGTRLTVT.

V usage is TRBV5-1 and J usage is TRBJ2-2; the D gene is possibly TRBD2 (5 bases). Deletions cut 4 bases from V and 5 bases from J, with 12 bases between. The CDR3 length is 14 residues. Germline values: CDR1 SGHRS, CDR2 YFSETQ. The CDR3 DNA follows: TGCGCCAGCAGCGCATTGAGGAGGACCGGGGAGCTGTTTTTT. It yields the protein CASSALRRTGELFF.

This chain uses TRBV5-5 with TRBJ1-4; 7 bases are a match to TRBD1. The CDR3 spans 15 residues. The germline gives CDR1 SGHKS, CDR2 YYEKEE (reference sequence). Trimming took 0 bases from V and 10 from J; bases not matched to a gene: 9. CDR3 DNA: TGTGCCAGCAGCTTGGCGTCCATGAGGGGGCGAAAACTGTTTTTT. Translating it yields CASSLASMRGRKLFF.

V usage is TRBV5-1 and J usage is TRBJ2-2; D possibly corresponds to TRBD2 (6 bases). This CDR3 contains 14 residues. Germline V gene data show CDR1 as SGHRS and CDR2 as YFSETQ. Trimming left V 7 bases short and J 0 bases short, with 10 bases between. The CDR3 DNA reads TGCGCCAGCGGAGGGGACCCGAACACCGGGGAGCTGTTTTTT. Its translation is CASGGDPNTGELFF.

The chain employs TRBV6-1 and TRBJ1-6; the match to TRBD1 covers 8 bases. V was pared by 0 bases and J by 9 bases, with 7 bases of the junction left unmatched. This CDR3 comprises 16 residues. Germline CDR1 is MNHNS and CDR2 is SASEGT. DNA for the CDR3: TGTGCCAGCAGTGAAGCGATGACAGGGGATGGTTCACCCCTCCACTTT. Its translation: CASSEAMTGDGSPLHF.

The CDR3 region has the DNA TGTGCCATCAGGGCGGGACAGGGGTACGAGCAGTACTTC. Protein product: CAIRAGQGYEQYF. This chain uses TRBV10-3 with TRBJ2-7; 10 bases are a match to TRBD1. V gave up 6 bases and J gave up 4 bases; unmatched junction bases: 3. CDR3 length: 13 residues. Germline CDR1 is ENHRY and CDR2 is SYGVKD.